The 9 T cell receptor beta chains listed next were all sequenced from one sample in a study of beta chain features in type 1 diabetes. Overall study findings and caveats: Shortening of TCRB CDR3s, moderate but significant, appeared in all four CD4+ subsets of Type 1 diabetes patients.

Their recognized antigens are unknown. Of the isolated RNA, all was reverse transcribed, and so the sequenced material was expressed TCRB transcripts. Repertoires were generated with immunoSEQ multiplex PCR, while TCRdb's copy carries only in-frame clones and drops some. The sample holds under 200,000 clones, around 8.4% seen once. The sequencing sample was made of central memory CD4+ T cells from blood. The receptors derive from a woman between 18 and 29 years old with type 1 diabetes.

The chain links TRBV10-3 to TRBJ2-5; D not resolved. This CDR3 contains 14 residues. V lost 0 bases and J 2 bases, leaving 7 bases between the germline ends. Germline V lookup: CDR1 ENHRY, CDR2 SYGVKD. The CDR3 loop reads CAISESGSQETQYF. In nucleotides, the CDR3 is TGTGCCATCAGTGAGTCGGGCTCTCAAGAGACCCAGTACTTC.

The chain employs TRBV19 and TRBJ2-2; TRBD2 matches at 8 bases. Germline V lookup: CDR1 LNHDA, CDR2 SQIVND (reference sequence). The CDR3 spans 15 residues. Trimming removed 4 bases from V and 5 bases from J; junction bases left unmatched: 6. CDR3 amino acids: CASSKAGVSTGELFF. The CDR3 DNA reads TGTGCCAGTAGTAAAGCGGGAGTGAGTACCGGGGAGCTGTTTTTT. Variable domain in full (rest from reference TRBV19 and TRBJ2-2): DGGITQSPKYLFRKEGQNVTLSCEQNLNHDAMYWYRQDPGQGLRLIYYSQIVNDFQKGDIAEGYSVSREKKESFPLTVTSAQKNPTAFYLCASSKAGVSTGELFFGEGSRLTVL.

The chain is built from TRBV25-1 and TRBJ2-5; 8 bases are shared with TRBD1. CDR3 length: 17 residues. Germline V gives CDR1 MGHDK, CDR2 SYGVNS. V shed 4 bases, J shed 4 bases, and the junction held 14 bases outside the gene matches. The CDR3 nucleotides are TGTGCCAGCAGTGGTCTCCAGGGACAGGTTAATCGAGAGACCCAGTACTTC. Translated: CASSGLQGQVNRETQYF. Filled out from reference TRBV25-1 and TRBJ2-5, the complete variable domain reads EADIYQTPRYLVIGTGKKITLECSQTMGHDKMYWYQQDPGMELHLIHYSYGVNSTEKGDLSSESTVSRIRTEHFPLTLESARPSHTSQYLCASSGLQGQVNRETQYFGPGTRLLVL.

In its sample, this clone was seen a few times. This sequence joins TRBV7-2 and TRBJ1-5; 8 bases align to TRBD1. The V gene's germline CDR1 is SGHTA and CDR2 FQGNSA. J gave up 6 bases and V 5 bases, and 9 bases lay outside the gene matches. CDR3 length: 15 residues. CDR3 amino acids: CASSGTTGAGQPQHF. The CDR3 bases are TGTGCCAGCAGCGGGACGACAGGGGCCGGTCAGCCCCAGCATTTT.

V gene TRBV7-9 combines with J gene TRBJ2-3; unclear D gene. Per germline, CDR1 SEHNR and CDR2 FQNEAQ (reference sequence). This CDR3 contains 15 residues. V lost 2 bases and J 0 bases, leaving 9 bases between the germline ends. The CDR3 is CASSLSARSTDTQYF. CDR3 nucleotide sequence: TGTGCCAGCAGCTTATCCGCGCGGAGCACAGATACGCAGTATTTT.

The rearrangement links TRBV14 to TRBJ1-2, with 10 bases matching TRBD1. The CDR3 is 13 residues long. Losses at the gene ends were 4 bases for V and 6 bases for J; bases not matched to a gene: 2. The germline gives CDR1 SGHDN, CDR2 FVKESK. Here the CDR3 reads CASSPGQGNGYTF. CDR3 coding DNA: TGTGCCAGCAGCCCGGGACAGGGGAATGGCTACACCTTC.

CDR3 sequence (DNA): TGCGCCAGCAGCTTGGAGGGTAGCGGCTCCTACGAGCAGTACTTC. This gives the protein CASSLEGSGSYEQYF. The rearrangement links TRBV5-1 to TRBJ2-7, with a possible D match to TRBD2 (6 bases). The CDR3 has 15 amino acids. The germline V and J ends were trimmed by 0 bases and 0 bases, with 10 bases remaining between them. Germline assignment: CDR1 SGHRS and CDR2 YFSETQ.

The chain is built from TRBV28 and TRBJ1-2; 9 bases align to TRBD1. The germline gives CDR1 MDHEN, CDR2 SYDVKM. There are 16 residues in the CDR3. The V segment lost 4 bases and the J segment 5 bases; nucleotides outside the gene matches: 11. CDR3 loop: CASSSASGQGIYGYTF. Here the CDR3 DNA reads TGTGCCAGCAGTTCCGCGTCGGGACAGGGTATATATGGCTACACCTTC.

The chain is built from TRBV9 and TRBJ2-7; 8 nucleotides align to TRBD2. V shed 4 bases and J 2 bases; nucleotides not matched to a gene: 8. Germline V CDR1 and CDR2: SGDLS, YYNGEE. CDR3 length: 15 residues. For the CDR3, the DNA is TGTGCCAGCAGCCGGGGGGGGGATCCTGCCTACGAGCAGTACTTC. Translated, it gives CASSRGGDPAYEQYF. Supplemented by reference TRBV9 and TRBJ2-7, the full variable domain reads DSGVTQTPKHLITATGQRVTLRCSPRSGDLSVYWYQQSLDQGLQFLIQYYNGEERAKGNILERFSAQQFPDLHSELNLSSLELGDSALYFCASSRGGDPAYEQYFGPGTRLTVT.